This TCR beta chain was identified during a study of control samples from healthy donors and cancer patients. This table comes from immunoSEQ multiplex PCR, and its TCRdb copy is limited to in-frame clones, with some not included. There are approximately 70,000 clones in the sample; around nine tenths occur only once, and more than 0.95% lies in the top ten. V gave up 1 base and J gave up 2 bases, with 10 bases separating them. The CDR3 runs 15 residues. Germline CDR1 SGHTA, CDR2 FQGNSA. Source material: PBMCs. V usage is TRBV7-2 and J usage is TRBJ2-3; a possible D gene is TRBD2 (6 bases). The clonotype comes from a woman aged 45-59 years with colorectal cancer. The chain's CDR3 is CASSLGGEHTDTQYF. Here the CDR3 DNA reads TGTGCCAGCAGCTTAGGCGGGGAGCACACAGATACGCAGTATTTT. Based on the CDR3 plus reference TRBV7-2 and TRBJ2-3, the full variable domain is GAGVSQSPSNKVTEKGKDVELRCDPISGHTALYWYRQSLGQGLEFLIYFQGNSAPDKSGLPSDRFSAERTGGSVSTLTIQRTQQEDSAVYLCASSLGGEHTDTQYFGPGTRLTVL.